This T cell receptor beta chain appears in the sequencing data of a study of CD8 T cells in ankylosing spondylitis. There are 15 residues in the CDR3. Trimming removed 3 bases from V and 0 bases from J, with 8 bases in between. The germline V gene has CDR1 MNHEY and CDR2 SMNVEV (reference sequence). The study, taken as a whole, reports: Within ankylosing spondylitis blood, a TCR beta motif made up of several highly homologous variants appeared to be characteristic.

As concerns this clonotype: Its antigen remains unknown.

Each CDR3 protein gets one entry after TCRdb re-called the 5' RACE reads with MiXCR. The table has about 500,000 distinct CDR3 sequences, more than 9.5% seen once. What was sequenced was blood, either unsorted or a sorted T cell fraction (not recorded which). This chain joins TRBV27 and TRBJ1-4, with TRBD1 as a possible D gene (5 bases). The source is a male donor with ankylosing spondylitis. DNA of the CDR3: TGTGCCAGCAGTTTTTCGGGGGCAACTAATGAAAAACTGTTTTTT. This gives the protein CASSFSGATNEKLFF. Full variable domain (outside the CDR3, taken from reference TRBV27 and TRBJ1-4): EAQVTQNPRYLITVTGKKLTVTCSQNMNHEYMSWYRQDPGLGLRQIYYSMNVEVTDKGDVPEGYKVSRKEKRNFPLILESPSPNQTSLYFCASSFSGATNEKLFFGSGTQLSVL.